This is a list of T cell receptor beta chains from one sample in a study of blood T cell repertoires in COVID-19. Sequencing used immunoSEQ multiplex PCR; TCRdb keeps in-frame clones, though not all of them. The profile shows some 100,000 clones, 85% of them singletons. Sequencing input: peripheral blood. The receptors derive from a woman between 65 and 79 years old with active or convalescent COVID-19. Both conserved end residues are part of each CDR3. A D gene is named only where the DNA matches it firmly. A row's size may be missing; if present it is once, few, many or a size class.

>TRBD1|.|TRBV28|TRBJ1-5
CASTTDRAKRNQPQHF
TGTGCCAGCACGACGGACAGGGCGAAAAGGAATCAGCCCCAGCATTTT
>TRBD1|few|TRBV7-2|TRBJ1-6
CASTDQGADNSPLHF
TGTGCCAGCACCGACCAGGGGGCAGACAATTCACCCCTCCACTTT
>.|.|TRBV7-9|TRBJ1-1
CASSFSRNTEAFF
TGTGCCAGCAGCTTTTCCCGGAACACTGAAGCTTTCTTT
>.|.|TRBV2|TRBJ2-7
CASGPASGEQYF
TGTGCCAGCGGCCCCGCGAGCGGCGAGCAGTACTTC
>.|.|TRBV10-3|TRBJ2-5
CAISSRDSKETQYF
TGTGCCATCAGCTCCCGGGACTCGAAAGAGACCCAGTACTTC
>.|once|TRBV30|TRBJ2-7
CAWSATREQYF
TGTGCCTGGAGTGCAACTAGGGAGCAGTACTTC
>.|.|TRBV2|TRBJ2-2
CASRASGTLNTGELFF
TGTGCCAGCAGGGCCTCCGGGACTCTGAACACCGGGGAGCTGTTTTTT
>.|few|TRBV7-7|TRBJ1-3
CASSLDGGSGNTIYF
TGTGCTAGCAGCTTAGACGGGGGCTCTGGAAACACCATATATTTT
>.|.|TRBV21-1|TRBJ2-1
CASSNAPLAGGRDEQFF
TGTGCCAGCAGCAACGCCCCCCTAGCGGGAGGGAGAGATGAGCAGTTCTTC
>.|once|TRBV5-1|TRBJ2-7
CASSPMTVLNEQYF
TGCGCCAGCAGCCCCATGACAGTTCTCAACGAGCAGTACTTC
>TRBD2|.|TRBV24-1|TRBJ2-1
CATSDRTSGRAYNEQFF
TGTGCCACCAGTGACCGGACTAGCGGGAGGGCCTACAATGAGCAGTTCTTC